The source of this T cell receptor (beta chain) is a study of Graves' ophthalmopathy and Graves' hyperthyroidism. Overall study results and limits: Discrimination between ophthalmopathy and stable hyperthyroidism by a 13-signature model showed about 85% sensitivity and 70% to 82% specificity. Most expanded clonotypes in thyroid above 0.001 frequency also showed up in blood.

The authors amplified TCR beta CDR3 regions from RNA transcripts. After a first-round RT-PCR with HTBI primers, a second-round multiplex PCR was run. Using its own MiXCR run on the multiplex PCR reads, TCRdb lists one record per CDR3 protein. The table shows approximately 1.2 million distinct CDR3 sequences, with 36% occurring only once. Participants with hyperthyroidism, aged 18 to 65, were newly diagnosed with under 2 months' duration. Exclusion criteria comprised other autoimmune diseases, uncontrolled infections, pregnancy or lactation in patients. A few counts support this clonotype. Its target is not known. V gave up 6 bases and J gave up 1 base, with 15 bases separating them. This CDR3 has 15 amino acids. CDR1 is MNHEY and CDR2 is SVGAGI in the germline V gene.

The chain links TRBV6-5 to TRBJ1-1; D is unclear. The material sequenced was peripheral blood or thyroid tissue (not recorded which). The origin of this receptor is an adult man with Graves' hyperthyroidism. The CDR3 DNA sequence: TGTGCCAGCAGCCTATACCTTGATGCGAACACTGAAGCTTTCTTT. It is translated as CASSLYLDANTEAFF.